What follows are 4 T cell receptor beta chains derived from one specimen sequenced in a study of patients and donors after allogeneic stem cell transplantation. TCRdb reprocessed the RT-PCR reads via MiXCR and lists one record per CDR3 protein. Of fewer than 500,000 distinct CDR3 sequences in the sample, 15% to 20% were seen once. Sequenced sample: blood, either unsorted or a sorted T cell fraction (not recorded which). The receptors here all came from a human donor who was either an allogeneic HSCT recipient or a stem cell or donor lymphocyte infusion donor (not recorded which). It is not recorded whose cells these are; they may come from a transplant donor.

This clonotype has a count of ten or more. The V and J genes are TRBV29-1 and TRBJ2-3; D uncertain. The V gene's germline CDR1 is SQVTM and CDR2 ANQGSEA. The V and J ends lost 3 bases and 0 bases respectively, with 7 bases between them. CDR3 size: 13 residues. CDR3 sequence: CSVDTSSTDTQYF. DNA for the CDR3: TGCAGCGTTGACACTTCTAGCACAGATACGCAGTATTTT.

The chain uses TRBV20-1 and TRBJ2-3; 8 positions match TRBD2. The ends lost 4 bases at V and 4 bases at J; junction bases unmatched: 13. Per germline, CDR1 DFQATT and CDR2 SNEGSKA (reference sequence). This CDR3 region has 16 residues. The CDR3 is CSATSWAGGVSDTQYF. The DNA for the CDR3 is TGCAGTGCTACTTCCTGGGCGGGAGGAGTGTCAGATACGCAGTATTTT.

V and J are TRBV7-8 and TRBJ2-3; 7 bases fit TRBD1. The CDR3 loop spans 17 amino acids. Germline values: CDR1 SGHVS, CDR2 FQNEAQ. Unmatched junction bases numbered 14, after V lost 6 bases and J lost 2 bases. CDR3 sequence: CASSKVRPGQLTDTQYF. In DNA, the CDR3 is TGTGCCAGCAGTAAAGTCCGACCGGGACAGCTCACAGATACGCAGTATTTT.

There are a few counts of this clonotype. The chain's CDR3 is CASSFPGRAAEQYF. The CDR3 DNA sequence: TGTGCCAGCAGCTTTCCGGGGAGGGCCGCCGAGCAGTACTTC. This sequence joins TRBV7-9 and TRBJ2-7; 7 bases line up with TRBD2. The trim removed 3 bases at V and 6 bases at J, leaving 8 bases unmatched. The germline V gene encodes CDR1 SEHNR and CDR2 FQNEAQ (reference sequence). This CDR3 has 14 amino acids.